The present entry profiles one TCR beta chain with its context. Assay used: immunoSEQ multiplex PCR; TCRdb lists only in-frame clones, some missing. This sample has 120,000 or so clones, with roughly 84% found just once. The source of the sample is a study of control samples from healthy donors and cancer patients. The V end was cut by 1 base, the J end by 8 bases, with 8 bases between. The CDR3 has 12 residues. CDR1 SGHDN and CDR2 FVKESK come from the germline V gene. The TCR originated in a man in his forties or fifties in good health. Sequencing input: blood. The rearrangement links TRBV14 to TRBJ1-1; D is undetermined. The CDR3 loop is CASSQAVWEAFF. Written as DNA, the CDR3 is TGTGCCAGCAGCCAAGCAGTGTGGGAAGCTTTCTTT.